The 2 T cell receptor beta chains below were found in one sample sequenced in a study of blood T cell repertoires in COVID-19. Sequenced by immunoSEQ multiplex PCR; TCRdb stores in-frame clones only, minus some. This sample has roughly 130,000 clones, with over 75% found just once. Sequencing was performed on peripheral blood. All receptors come from an older woman with acute or convalescent COVID-19.

V is TRBV15 and J is TRBJ2-5, with 7 bases fitting TRBD2. The CDR3 runs 16 residues. Trimming cost V 0 bases and J 5 bases; bases outside gene matches: 9. Per germline, CDR1 LNHNV and CDR2 YYDKDF (reference sequence). DNA for the CDR3: TGTGCCACCAGCAGAGATACCGCACGGGGGGTGGAGACCCAGTACTTC. Translated: CATSRDTARGVETQYF.

The chain recombines TRBV5-1 with TRBJ1-2; D perhaps matches TRBD1 (6 bases). CDR3 length: 12 residues. V was shortened by 0 bases and J by 7 bases, with 7 bases between the two germline ends. Germline-derived CDR1 and CDR2 are SGHRS and YFSETQ. CDR3 sequence reads: CASSLDRAGYTF. In DNA, the CDR3 is TGCGCCAGCAGCTTGGACAGGGCTGGCTACACCTTC.